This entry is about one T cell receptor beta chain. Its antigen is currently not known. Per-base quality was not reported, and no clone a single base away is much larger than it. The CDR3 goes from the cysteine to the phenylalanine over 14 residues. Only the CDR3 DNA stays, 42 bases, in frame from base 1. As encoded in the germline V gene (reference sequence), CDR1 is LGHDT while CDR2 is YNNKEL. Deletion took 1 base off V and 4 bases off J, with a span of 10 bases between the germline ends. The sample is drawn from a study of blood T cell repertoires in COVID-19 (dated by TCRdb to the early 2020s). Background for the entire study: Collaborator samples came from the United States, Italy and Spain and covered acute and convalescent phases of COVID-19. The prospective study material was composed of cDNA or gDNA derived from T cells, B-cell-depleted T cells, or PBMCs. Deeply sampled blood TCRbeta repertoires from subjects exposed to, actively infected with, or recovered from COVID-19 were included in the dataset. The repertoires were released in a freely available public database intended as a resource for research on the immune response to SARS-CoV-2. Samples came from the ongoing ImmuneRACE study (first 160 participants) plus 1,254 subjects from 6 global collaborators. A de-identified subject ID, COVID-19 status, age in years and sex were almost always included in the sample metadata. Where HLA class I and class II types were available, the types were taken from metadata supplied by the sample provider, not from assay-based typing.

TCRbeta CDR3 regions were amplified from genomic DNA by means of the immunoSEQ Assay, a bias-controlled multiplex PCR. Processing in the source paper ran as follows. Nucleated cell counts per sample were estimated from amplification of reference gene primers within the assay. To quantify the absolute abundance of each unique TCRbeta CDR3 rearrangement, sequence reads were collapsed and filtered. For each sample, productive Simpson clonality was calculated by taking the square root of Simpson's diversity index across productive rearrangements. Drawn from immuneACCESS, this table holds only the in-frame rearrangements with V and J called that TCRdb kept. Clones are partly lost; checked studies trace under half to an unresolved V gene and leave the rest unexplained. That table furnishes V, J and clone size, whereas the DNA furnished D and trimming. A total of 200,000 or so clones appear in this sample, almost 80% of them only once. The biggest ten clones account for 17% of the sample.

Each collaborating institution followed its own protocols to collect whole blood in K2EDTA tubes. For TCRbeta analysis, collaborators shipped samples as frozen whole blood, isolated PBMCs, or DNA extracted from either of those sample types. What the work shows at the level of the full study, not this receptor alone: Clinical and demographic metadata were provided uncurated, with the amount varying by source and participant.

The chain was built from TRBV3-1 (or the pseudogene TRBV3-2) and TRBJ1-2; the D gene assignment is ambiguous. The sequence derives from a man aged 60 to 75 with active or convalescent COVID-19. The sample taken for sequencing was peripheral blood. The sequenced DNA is TGTGCCAGCAGCCAAGGTTCACAGCTCTATGGCTACACCTTC. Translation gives CASSQGSQLYGYTF.